The text below deals with one T cell receptor (beta chain). This CDR3 is 16 amino acids long. Trimming took 2 bases from V and 11 from J; bases not matched to a gene: 16. Germline lookup yields CDR1 SQVTM and CDR2 ANQGSEA. The data were produced by immunoSEQ multiplex PCR, yet TCRdb's version contains in-frame clones alone and is incomplete. Among over 250,000 clones listed, roughly 90% were seen once. The sample is drawn from a study of blood T cell repertoires in COVID-19. Whole-study context: Samples representing acute and convalescent COVID-19 were sourced from the United States, Italy and Spain.

All enrollees were about 18 to 89 years old and from approximately 24 US areas. Participants reported their clinical history, and cohort assignment relied on those reports. The clonotype comes from a woman aged 50 to 65 who had recovered from COVID-19. The sequenced sample consisted of PBMCs or T cells enriched from blood (not recorded which). The chain links TRBV29-1 to TRBJ2-1; 9 positions agree with TRBD2. CDR3 loop: CSVESPLAGLPPKQFF. The CDR3 DNA sequence: TGCAGCGTTGAAAGCCCGCTAGCGGGATTACCTCCTAAGCAGTTCTTC.